This TCR beta chain derives from a study of PD-L1 blockade in urothelial cancer. At the level of the study: Enrolled patients had been treated previously with 0 to 3 chemotherapy regimens. Treatment start was followed by blood analysis at 3 weeks (second dose) and again at 6 weeks. Researchers found blood samples held a median of approximately 150,000 T cells.

Clones were read by immunoSEQ multiplex PCR, and TCRdb kept only the in-frame ones, dropping some. The profile covers tens of thousands of clones, with about 85% appearing a single time and about 8% taken by the ten largest. Germline V lookup: CDR1 MDHEN, CDR2 SYDVKM. This CDR3 contains 13 residues. V dropped 7 bases and J dropped 2; count of bases not matched to a gene: 4. Sequenced material: PBMCs, taken around atezolizumab (anti-PD-L1) treatment. The origin of this receptor is a man in his 60s with urothelial cancer. V is TRBV28 and J is TRBJ1-2; 7 bases are a match to TRBD1. The CDR3 sequence: CASKTTGNYGYTF. DNA for the CDR3: TGTGCCAGCAAAACGACAGGGAACTATGGCTACACCTTC.